These 20 T cell receptor beta chains originate from one sample sequenced in a study of blood T cell repertoires in COVID-19. The table came from immunoSEQ multiplex PCR; TCRdb's copy has only in-frame clones and leaves some out. The sample consists of 15,000 to 20,000 clones, around nine tenths of them appearing once. The sequencing input was peripheral blood. The source of these receptors is a man in his 60s with active COVID-19.

The chain recombines TRBV24-1 with TRBJ1-2, with D perhaps TRBD1 (5 bases). The CDR3 is made up of 16 amino acids. V shed 3 bases and J shed 4 bases, with 17 bases lying between them. Germline V gives CDR1 KGHDR, CDR2 SFDVKD. For the CDR3, the DNA is TGTGCCACCAGTGATACCGGGAGGCCCGACAGCTATGGCTACACCTTC. Translated, it gives CATSDTGRPDSYGYTF.

DNA of the CDR3: TGTGCCAGCAGCTTAGCATTAGCTGGGGCCAACGTCCTGACTTTC. Translated, it gives CASSLALAGANVLTF. The chain uses TRBV7-9 and TRBJ2-6; D not certain. CDR1 SEHNR and CDR2 FQNEAQ come from the germline V gene (reference sequence). This CDR3 spans 15 amino acids. With 0 bases removed from V and 2 bases from J, the gap between germline ends came to 5 bases.

The chain recombines TRBV11-2 with TRBJ1-3; 7 nucleotides agree with TRBD1. Germline V gives CDR1 SGHAT, CDR2 FQNNGV. V lost 3 bases and J lost 3; bases outside the gene matches: 8. This CDR3 is 16 amino acids long. The DNA of the CDR3 is TGTGCCAGCAGCTTTTCTAGACAGGGCTATGGAAACACCATATATTTT. This gives the protein CASSFSRQGYGNTIYF.

The rearrangement joins TRBV4-1 to TRBJ2-1; 11 nucleotides match TRBD2. From germline, CDR1 is MGHRA and CDR2 YSYEKL. V lost 8 bases to trimming and J lost 8 bases; unmatched junction nucleotides: 14. This CDR3 has 16 amino acids. The CDR3 coding sequence is TGCGCCAGCGGCCGCACAGTAGCGGGGGGGCACGATGAGCAGTTCTTC. Amino acids: CASGRTVAGGHDEQFF.

The CDR3 DNA sequence: TGTGCCAGCAGCTTATGGGCAGACACCGGGGAGCTGTTTTTT. Protein: CASSLWADTGELFF. V and J are TRBV7-9 and TRBJ2-2; D unresolved. CDR1 is SEHNR and CDR2 is FQNEAQ in the germline V gene (reference sequence). V was clipped by 2 bases and J by 3 bases, with 7 bases between them. The CDR3 is 14 residues long.

The gene calls are TRBV1 and TRBJ2-7; whether TRBD1, the table's D call, matches the DNA was not checked. TRBV1 is a pseudogene locus. The CDR3 is 14 amino acids. The CDR3 DNA follows: TGCACCAGCAGCCAAAAGATTCAGGTATACGAGCAGTACGTC. Its translation: CTSSQKIQVYEQYV.

This clone was found once. V usage is TRBV5-6 and J usage is TRBJ2-2, with D perhaps matching TRBD2 (5 bases). V dropped 4 bases and J dropped 4 bases, with 17 bases sitting between them. This CDR3 is built from 16 residues. In germline, CDR1 is SGHDT, CDR2 YYEEEE. The CDR3 nucleotides are TGTGCCAGCAGCGGGTTGAGTTTGGGAGCCACCGGGGAGCTGTTTTTT. As protein: CASSGLSLGATGELFF. Complete variable domain (other parts from reference TRBV5-6 and TRBJ2-2): DAGVTQSPTHLIKTRGQQVTLRCSPKSGHDTVSWYQQALGQGPQFIFQYYEEEERQRGNFPDRFSGHQFPNYSSELNVNALLLGDSALYLCASSGLSLGATGELFFGEGSRLTVL.

The genes are TRBV5-6 and TRBJ2-7, with D possibly matching TRBD1 (6 bases). This CDR3 has 16 amino acids. Germline values: CDR1 SGHDT, CDR2 YYEEEE. Deletions cut 4 bases from V and 5 bases from J, with 22 bases between. As DNA, the CDR3 is TGTGCCAGCAGCGGAGAAGAGGGGGTCGGTCGAGACGAGCAGTACGTC. The encoded protein is CASSGEEGVGRDEQYV.

The chain combines TRBV28 with TRBJ1-6, with 7 positions matching TRBD1. Germline V gene lookup returns CDR1 MDHEN and CDR2 SYDVKM. CDR3 length: 16 amino acids. V lost 1 base and J lost 7; bases outside the gene matches: 7. For the CDR3, the DNA is TGTGCCAGCAGTTTATACGGGGGACAGTTGAATTCACCCCTCCACTTT. It yields the protein CASSLYGGQLNSPLHF.

V and J are TRBV12-3 or TRBV12-4 and TRBJ2-2, with TRBD2 as a possible D gene (6 bases). With 5 bases removed from V and 10 bases from J, the gap between germline ends came to 14 bases. CDR3 length: 13 residues. CDR3 sequence: CASSTGGVLELFF. The DNA for the CDR3 is TGTGCCAGCAGTACTGGAGGGGTTTTGGAGCTGTTTTTT.

This clone was counted a single time. The chain employs TRBV7-9 and TRBJ1-6, with D unclear. Trimming stripped 8 bases from V and 0 bases from J, with 17 bases between. The CDR3 contains 17 residues. Germline V gene data show CDR1 as SEHNR and CDR2 as FQNEAQ (reference sequence). CDR3: CASYPLGGSSYNSPLHF. The CDR3, as DNA: TGTGCCAGCTACCCCCTCGGAGGGAGCTCCTATAATTCACCCCTCCACTTT.

The J gene is TRBJ2-3, the V gene TRBV19; 8 positions agree with TRBD2. The J segment lost 8 bases and the V segment lost 6 bases, leaving 4 bases of the junction unmatched. Germline V gene lookup returns CDR1 LNHDA and CDR2 SQIVND (reference sequence). The CDR3 length is 12 residues. The CDR3 is CASRRGAGTQYF. CDR3 nucleotides: TGTGCCAGTAGGCGGGGGGCCGGTACGCAGTATTTT.

The chain uses TRBV19 and TRBJ1-2; 7 positions match TRBD1. Trimming took 5 bases from V and 2 from J; bases not matched to a gene: 2. CDR3 length: 13 amino acids. Germline CDR1 LNHDA, CDR2 SQIVND (reference sequence). The CDR3 region has the DNA TGTGCCAGTAGTCGGGACAGAAACTATGGCTACACCTTC. It specifies CASSRDRNYGYTF.

V is TRBV5-6 and J is TRBJ1-2; D might be TRBD1 (5 bases). The CDR3 contains 13 residues. V was cut by 4 bases and J by 2 bases, with 9 bases left in between. The germline gives CDR1 SGHDT, CDR2 YYEEEE. The CDR3 DNA reads TGTGCCAGCAGCCGGACATTCAACTATGGCTACACCTTC. It codes for CASSRTFNYGYTF.

This clone was observed a handful of times. V gene TRBV5-1 combines with J gene TRBJ2-3; 11 positions match TRBD2. CDR3 length: 17 amino acids. Germline-derived CDR1 and CDR2 are SGHRS and YFSETQ. The V segment lost 0 bases and the J segment 1 base; nucleotides outside the gene matches: 4. The CDR3 reads CASSLAALAGGTDTQYF. The CDR3 coding sequence is TGCGCCAGCAGCTTGGCCGCACTAGCGGGGGGCACAGATACGCAGTATTTT.

This chain connects TRBV18 to TRBJ1-2; 7 bases are a match to TRBD1. This CDR3 comprises 15 residues. V lost 4 bases and J lost 3; bases outside the gene matches: 8. Germline assignment: CDR1 KGHSH and CDR2 LQKENI. The chain's CDR3 is CASSQDRNPDYGYTF. The CDR3 nucleotides read TGTGCCAGCTCACAGGACAGGAACCCTGACTATGGCTACACCTTC. Full variable domain (rest looked up from reference TRBV18 and TRBJ1-2): NAGVMQNPRHLVRRRGQEARLRCSPMKGHSHVYWYRQLPEEGLKFMVYLQKENIIDESGMPKERFSAEFPKEGPSILRIQQVVRGDSAAYFCASSQDRNPDYGYTFGSGTRLTVV.

The gene calls are TRBV28 and TRBJ1-3; 8 positions agree with TRBD1. CDR3 size: 15 residues. CDR1 and CDR2 from the germline V gene are MDHEN and SYDVKM. V lost 7 bases, J lost 2 bases, and 7 bases stayed unmatched. CDR3 nucleotide sequence: TGTGCCAGCACCTTCTTACAGGGGGCTGGAAACACCATATATTTT. This translates into CASTFLQGAGNTIYF. Using reference TRBV28 and TRBJ1-3 for the parts outside the CDR3, the full variable domain is DVKVTQSSRYLVKRTGEKVFLECVQDMDHENMFWYRQDPGLGLRLIYFSYDVKMKEKGDIPEGYSVSREKKERFSLILESASTNQTSMYLCASTFLQGAGNTIYFGEGSWLTVV.

The chain employs TRBV28 and TRBJ1-3; D is unclear. V was cut by 3 bases and J by 6 bases, with 12 bases left in between. This CDR3 spans 14 amino acids. Germline V gene data show CDR1 as MDHEN and CDR2 as SYDVKM. The CDR3 is CASSFPGLSNTIYF. CDR3 nucleotide sequence: TGTGCCAGCAGTTTTCCGGGTTTATCAAACACCATATATTTT.

The chain couples TRBV9 to TRBJ1-3; TRBD1 agrees at 7 bases. The CDR3 has 15 amino acids. J gave up 0 bases and V 3 bases, and 3 bases lay outside the gene matches. Germline lookup yields CDR1 SGDLS and CDR2 YYNGEE. The chain's CDR3 is CASSAWDSSGNTIYF. In DNA form, the CDR3 reads TGTGCCAGCAGCGCCTGGGACAGCTCTGGAAACACCATATATTTT.

This chain joins TRBV4-1 and TRBJ1-4; D gene unclear. The CDR3 has 20 amino acids. Germline V lookup: CDR1 MGHRA, CDR2 YSYEKL. V was trimmed by 3 bases and J by 8 bases, leaving 31 bases between them. The DNA for the CDR3 is TGCGCCAGCAGCCACTCTTACCTGGGTAAACAGAGTGAGGGTAGAGAAAAACTGTTTTTT. Translated, it gives CASSHSYLGKQSEGREKLFF.